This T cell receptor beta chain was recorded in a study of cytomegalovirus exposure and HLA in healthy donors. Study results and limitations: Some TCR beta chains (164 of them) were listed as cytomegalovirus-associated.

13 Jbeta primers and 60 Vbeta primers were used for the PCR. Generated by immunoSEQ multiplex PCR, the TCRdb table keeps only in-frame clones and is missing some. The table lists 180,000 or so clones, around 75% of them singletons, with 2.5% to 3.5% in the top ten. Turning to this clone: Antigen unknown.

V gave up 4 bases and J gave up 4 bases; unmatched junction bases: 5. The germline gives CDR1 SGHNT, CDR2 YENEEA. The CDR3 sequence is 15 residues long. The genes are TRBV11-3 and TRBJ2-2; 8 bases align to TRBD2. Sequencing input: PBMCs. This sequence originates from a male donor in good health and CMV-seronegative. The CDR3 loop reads CASSSPTSATGELFF. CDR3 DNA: TGTGCCAGCAGCTCCCCGACTAGCGCCACCGGGGAGCTGTTTTTT.